The 19 T cell receptor beta chains listed next were all sequenced from one sample in a study of shared clonotypes between healthy human individuals. Libraries were prepared by immunoSEQ multiplex PCR; TCRdb keeps only in-frame clonotypes and omits some of them. The sample has over 700,000 clones; approximately 77% are singletons. Material: memory CD4+ T cells sorted from blood. Subset specified: CD45RA-negative fraction. The receptors stem from a woman under 40 in good health.

The chain recombines TRBV6-6 with TRBJ2-1, with 7 bases identical to TRBD1. Looked up from germline, CDR1 is MNHNY and CDR2 is SVGAGI (reference sequence). The CDR3 length is 15 residues. V was pared by 5 bases and J by 8 bases, with 12 bases of the junction left unmatched. The CDR3 here is CASSLQGIIQDEQFF. DNA for the CDR3: TGTGCCAGCAGTCTACAGGGGATTATTCAGGATGAGCAGTTCTTC.

The chain couples TRBV11-3 to TRBJ2-5; D not certain. Per germline, CDR1 SGHNT and CDR2 YENEEA. This CDR3 contains 13 residues. Trimming removed 1 base at V and 5 bases at J, with 8 bases between. CDR3 loop: CASSLAQTETQYF. The CDR3 DNA follows: TGTGCCAGCAGCTTAGCGCAGACGGAGACCCAGTACTTC.

The chain links TRBV7-6 to TRBJ2-5; 7 bases are a match to TRBD2. Germline assignment: CDR1 SGHVS and CDR2 FNYEAQ. This CDR3 is 19 amino acids long. V gave up 3 bases and J gave up 1 base; unmatched junction bases: 17. In DNA, the CDR3 is TGTGCCAGCAGCTTTGGGGGAGGGCCAGTTTGGGGTCCCCAAGAGACCCAGTACTTC. Translated, it gives CASSFGGGPVWGPQETQYF.

V and J are TRBV9 and TRBJ1-2; D uncertain. V was pared by 0 bases and J by 6 bases, with 6 bases between. CDR1 is SGDLS and CDR2 is YYNGEE in the germline V gene. This CDR3 has 12 residues. CDR3 DNA sequence: TGTGCCAGCAGCGTAGATCAGGATGGCTACACCTTC. This encodes CASSVDQDGYTF. The whole variable domain, filled in from reference TRBV9 and TRBJ1-2, reads DSGVTQTPKHLITATGQRVTLRCSPRSGDLSVYWYQQSLDQGLQFLIQYYNGEERAKGNILERFSAQQFPDLHSELNLSSLELGDSALYFCASSVDQDGYTFGSGTRLTVV.

This clone was counted many times. V gene TRBV10-1 combines with J gene TRBJ2-1, with no clear D. There are 15 residues in the CDR3. Germline CDR1 and CDR2: WNHNN and SYGVQD (reference sequence). V was trimmed by 0 bases and J by 3 bases, leaving 9 bases between them. CDR3 in amino acids: CASSESTGLYNEQFF. For the CDR3, the DNA is TGCGCCAGCAGTGAGTCGACCGGTCTCTACAATGAGCAGTTCTTC.

The V call is TRBV5-1, the J call TRBJ2-3; D might be TRBD1 (5 bases). Germline V gene sequence: CDR1 SGHRS, CDR2 YFSETQ. The CDR3 covers 16 residues. V lost 4 bases, J lost 4 bases, and 19 bases lay in between. CDR3 loop: CASSPEYAGWADTQYF. The CDR3 bases are TGCGCCAGCAGCCCCGAATATGCAGGGTGGGCAGATACGCAGTATTTT.

V and J are TRBV6-6 and TRBJ2-3, with D perhaps being TRBD1 or TRBD2 (6 bases each). V was shortened by 2 bases and J by 0 bases, with 9 bases between the two germline ends. This CDR3 comprises 15 residues. Germline loops: CDR1 MNHNY, CDR2 SVGAGI (reference sequence). The chain's CDR3 is CASSYRGASTDTQYF. CDR3 DNA sequence: TGTGCCAGCAGTTACAGGGGGGCGAGCACAGATACGCAGTATTTT.

V gene TRBV29-1 combines with J gene TRBJ2-1; 13 bases line up with TRBD2. The CDR3 consists of 15 residues. With 7 bases clipped from V and 8 bases from J, the junction kept 11 bases outside the gene matches. CDR1 is SQVTM, CDR2 ANQGSEA, per germline. DNA of the CDR3: TGCAGCGGACGGACTAGCGGGAGTTCCTTGGATGAGCAGTTCTTC. It yields the protein CSGRTSGSSLDEQFF.

The CDR3 DNA sequence: TGTGCCAGCAGCTTAGATCCTGGGCCCTACAATGAGCAGTTCTTC. Amino acid sequence: CASSLDPGPYNEQFF. The V and J genes are TRBV7-2 and TRBJ2-1; D remains ambiguous. This CDR3 has 15 amino acids. Trimming took 1 base from V and 2 from J, leaving 9 bases between them. Looked up from germline, CDR1 is SGHTA and CDR2 is FQGNSA.

This sequence joins TRBV6-5 and TRBJ1-2, with D possibly matching TRBD1 (5 bases). V lost 8 bases to trimming and J lost 5 bases, with 18 bases between them. There are 14 residues in the CDR3. Germline values: CDR1 MNHEY, CDR2 SVGAGI. The CDR3 DNA reads as TGTGCCAGCTCGCTAGGTTCGACAGTTTATGGCTACACCTTC. Its protein is CASSLGSTVYGYTF.

Remarks on this clone: A much larger clone sits a single nucleotide away, making a read error possible. Other DNA sequences in the sample encode the same CDR3. CDR3 nucleotides: TGTGCCAGCAGCCGACAGGGTGACACTGAAGCTTTCTTT. Encoded protein: CASSRQGDTEAFF. The V call is TRBV7-9, the J call TRBJ1-1; 7 positions match TRBD1. This CDR3 is 13 amino acids long. V shed 5 bases, J shed 3 bases, and the junction held 3 bases outside the gene matches. Germline V gene lookup returns CDR1 SEHNR and CDR2 FQNEAQ (reference sequence).

This clone was seen more than once but under ten times. The gene calls are TRBV28 and TRBJ1-4; no reliable D call. Germline V gene sequence: CDR1 MDHEN, CDR2 SYDVKM. This CDR3 is 14 amino acids long. V was trimmed by 7 bases and J by 8 bases, leaving 17 bases between them. CDR3 in amino acids: CASIPRGATEKLFF. In DNA, the CDR3 is TGTGCCAGCATTCCCCGTGGTGCGACAGAAAAACTGTTTTTT. Filled out from reference TRBV28 and TRBJ1-4, the complete variable domain reads DVKVTQSSRYLVKRTGEKVFLECVQDMDHENMFWYRQDPGLGLRLIYFSYDVKMKEKGDIPEGYSVSREKKERFSLILESASTNQTSMYLCASIPRGATEKLFFGSGTQLSVL.

The CDR3 DNA reads as TGCGCCAGCAGCCCCAGCCTCACAGATACGCAGTATTTT. Translation gives CASSPSLTDTQYF. This chain joins TRBV5-1 and TRBJ2-3, with unresolved D. The CDR3 is 13 amino acids. Trimming took off 4 bases at V and 2 bases at J, with 8 bases between the two ends. Germline loops: CDR1 SGHRS, CDR2 YFSETQ.

This rearrangement joins TRBV5-1 to TRBJ2-2; D is unclear. Trimming left V 0 bases short and J 1 base short, with 7 bases between. CDR3 length equals 15 residues. Germline V CDR1 and CDR2: SGHRS, YFSETQ. CDR3: CASSLDNWNTGELFF. The CDR3 coding sequence is TGCGCCAGCAGCTTGGATAACTGGAACACCGGGGAGCTGTTTTTT.

This clone has a handful of counts. The identical CDR3 is also encoded by other nucleotide sequences in the sample. The V call is TRBV14, the J call TRBJ2-7, with unresolved D. This CDR3 contains 13 residues. Germline CDR1 reads SGHDN; CDR2 reads FVKESK. The germline V and J ends were trimmed by 1 base and 6 bases, with 10 bases remaining between them. CDR3 coding DNA: TGTGCCAGCAGCCAAGTACGCGTGAGCGAGCAGTACTTC. This sequence encodes CASSQVRVSEQYF.

V and J are TRBV5-6 and TRBJ2-1; D is undetermined. The ends were cut back, 4 bases at V and 1 base at J, with 12 bases in the middle. The CDR3 runs 15 residues. The germline V gene encodes CDR1 SGHDT and CDR2 YYEEEE. The CDR3 region has the DNA TGTGCCAGCAGCCTGAACTATGTGTCCTACAATGAGCAGTTCTTC. Translating it yields CASSLNYVSYNEQFF.

The chain couples TRBV6-1 to TRBJ2-7, with D perhaps TRBD1 (6 bases). Germline CDR1 MNHNS, CDR2 SASEGT. The CDR3 is made up of 11 amino acids. V shed 8 bases and J shed 4 bases, with 9 bases lying between them. CDR3 sequence reads: CASGTGYEQYF. CDR3 coding DNA: TGTGCCAGCGGAACAGGGTACGAGCAGTACTTC.

The chain combines TRBV11-2 with TRBJ1-4; D is unclear. This CDR3 has 13 residues. The V gene lost 1 base and the J gene lost 6 bases, with 6 bases spanning the gap. CDR1 is SGHAT and CDR2 is FQNNGV in the germline V gene. The CDR3 region has the DNA TGTGCCAGCAGCTTAGGAGTGGATGAAAAACTGTTTTTT. Its protein is CASSLGVDEKLFF.

This clone was picked up a small number of times. This chain uses TRBV10-3 with TRBJ2-7, with D perhaps matching TRBD2 (5 bases). The CDR3 spans 14 residues. The V end lost 7 bases, the J end lost 7 bases, and 20 bases lay between the germline ends. Germline CDR1 and CDR2: ENHRY and SYGVKD. The DNA of the CDR3 is TGTGCCATCACCCCGGCGGCGGGTGGCGGAGAGCAGTACTTC. It is translated as CAITPAAGGGEQYF.